This TCR beta chain was identified in a study of blood T cells in healthy people across ages. About the study: Using template switching, researchers captured about one barcoded beta molecule for each two T cells.

This clonotype was seen many times. Its target is not known. A second PCR, run for roughly 7 to 12 cycles, used a sample-barcoded 5' primer plus a J-beta primer mix. Every cDNA molecule carried a tag from a template-switch adaptor bearing 12 random nucleotides. Via MiXCR, TCRdb re-called the 5' RACE reads, giving one row per CDR3 protein. The repertoire consists of around 900,000 distinct CDR3 sequences, with under 35% occurring once and the leading ten covering 15% to 20%. General observations from the study: A roughly linear age-dependent decrease characterized TCR beta diversity per million T cells.

Those donating, healthy Caucasian individuals from Russia, were aged roughly 6 to 100. The sample comprised blood. This clonotype was obtained from a woman at least 80 years old in good health.

The CDR3, as DNA: TGCGCCAGCAGCCAAGAAGGGGACAGGAACTCCTACGAGCAGTACTTC. The encoded protein is CASSQEGDRNSYEQYF. The chain carries TRBV4-3 and TRBJ2-7; 8 bases are a match to TRBD1. CDR3 length equals 16 residues. Trimming cost V 0 bases and J 0 bases; bases outside gene matches: 4. Germline V gene lookup returns CDR1 LGHNA and CDR2 YSLEER.